The 10 T cell receptor beta chains below were found in one sample sequenced in a study of blood T cell repertoires in COVID-19. Repertoires were generated with immunoSEQ multiplex PCR, while TCRdb's copy carries only in-frame clones and drops some. The data hold 150,000 to 200,000 clones, with more than 75% observed a single time. Sequenced material: peripheral blood. These receptors all come from a man aged 40-49 years with active or convalescent COVID-19.

V usage is TRBV14 and J usage is TRBJ1-1; D gene uncertain. This CDR3 spans 15 amino acids. CDR1 is SGHDN and CDR2 is FVKESK in the germline V gene. Trimming stripped 6 bases from V and 4 bases from J, with 18 bases between. CDR3 in DNA: TGTGCCAGCAGTCCCGACCTTGGTTCGGGCACTGAAGCTTTCTTT. As protein: CASSPDLGSGTEAFF.

This clone was detected a few times. The chain uses TRBV7-2 and TRBJ1-1; 7 bases map to TRBD1. The germline V gene encodes CDR1 SGHTA and CDR2 FQGNSA. This CDR3 spans 15 amino acids. Trimming cost V 5 bases and J 1 base; bases outside gene matches: 7. The CDR3 loop is CASSERGRRNTEAFF. For the CDR3, the DNA is TGTGCCAGCAGCGAAAGGGGGCGAAGGAACACTGAAGCTTTCTTT.

V usage is TRBV19 and J usage is TRBJ1-1; D not certain. This CDR3 region has 14 residues. V was trimmed by 6 bases and J by 6 bases, leaving 17 bases between them. From germline, CDR1 is LNHDA and CDR2 SQIVND (reference sequence). CDR3 amino acids: CASRIGRISAEAFF. The CDR3 bases are TGTGCCAGTAGGATTGGACGGATTAGCGCTGAAGCTTTCTTT.

The gene calls are TRBV18 and TRBJ1-2; TRBD1 matches 7 bases. CDR3 length: 14 amino acids. Per the germline V gene, CDR1 is KGHSH and CDR2 is LQKENI. The V and J ends lost 3 bases and 3 bases, in that order; junction bases with no gene match: 4. CDR3 region: CASSPLGTDYGYTF. In DNA, the CDR3 is TGTGCCAGCTCACCGCTTGGGACAGACTATGGCTACACCTTC.

The V call is TRBV19, the J call TRBJ1-2, with 11 bases lining up with TRBD1. V shed 4 bases and J 6 bases; nucleotides not matched to a gene: 7. Germline V CDR1 and CDR2: LNHDA, SQIVND (reference sequence). The CDR3 extends over 15 amino acids. CDR3 DNA sequence: TGTGCCAGTAGTAGGAAGCCGGGACAGGGGGATGGCTACACCTTC. It is translated as CASSRKPGQGDGYTF.

J is TRBJ2-3 and V is TRBV10-2; 12 bases line up with TRBD2. Looked up from germline, CDR1 is WSHSY and CDR2 is SAAADI. This CDR3 is 14 amino acids long. V trimming: 8 bases; J trimming: 2 bases; junction bases outside the gene matches: 2. The CDR3: CASWTSGITDTQYF. CDR3 nucleotide sequence: TGCGCCAGCTGGACTAGCGGGATCACAGATACGCAGTATTTT.

The chain employs TRBV7-3 and TRBJ2-5, with D uncertain. The V gene's germline CDR1 is SGHTA and CDR2 FQGTGA. The length of the CDR3 is 15 residues. Deletions cut 1 base from V and 1 base from J, with 10 bases between. Here the CDR3 DNA reads TGTGCCAGCAGCTTAAATCACGGTCTCCAAGAGACCCAGTACTTC. This translates into CASSLNHGLQETQYF.

The rearrangement uses TRBV28 and TRBJ1-1, with TRBD1 identical over 8 bases. Germline V lookup: CDR1 MDHEN, CDR2 SYDVKM. Losses at the gene ends were 6 bases for V and 0 bases for J; bases not matched to a gene: 6. There are 15 residues in the CDR3. CDR3 in amino acids: CASSFSTGVNTEAFF. CDR3 DNA: TGTGCCAGCAGCTTTTCGACAGGGGTGAACACTGAAGCTTTCTTT.

The chain joins TRBV4-1 to TRBJ2-2; 8 nucleotides align to TRBD1. The V and J ends lost 4 bases and 7 bases, in that order; junction bases with no gene match: 5. The CDR3 runs 14 residues. Germline loops: CDR1 MGHRA, CDR2 YSYEKL. CDR3 bases: TGCGCCAGCAGCCTCCAGGGGGCAAGCGGGGAGCTGTTTTTT. Protein sequence: CASSLQGASGELFF.

V usage is TRBV28 and J usage is TRBJ2-7; TRBD1 matches at 10 bases. Germline V gene data show CDR1 as MDHEN and CDR2 as SYDVKM. J gave up 2 bases and V 5 bases, and 12 bases lay outside the gene matches. CDR3 size: 17 residues. CDR3 sequence reads: CASSPALGTGEAYEQYF. The CDR3 bases are TGTGCCAGCAGTCCCGCTCTCGGGACAGGGGAAGCCTACGAGCAGTACTTC.